The 32 T cell receptor beta chains below come from one sample, sequenced in a study of identifying expanded T cells in peripheral blood. Measured with immunoSEQ multiplex PCR; TCRdb has only the in-frame clones, and not every one. The sample lists over 90,000 clones, roughly 88% seen once, with approximately 5.3% in the top ten. Sequences were obtained from blood. The receptors originated from a person aged 18-70 years in good health.

The chain has TRBV7-9 and TRBJ1-1, with 7 bases lining up with TRBD1. Germline V CDR1 and CDR2: SEHNR, FQNEAQ (reference sequence). The CDR3 covers 14 residues. V lost 6 bases to trimming and J lost 6 bases; unmatched junction nucleotides: 10. This chain's CDR3 is CASRENRGLAEAFF. Written as DNA, the CDR3 is TGTGCCAGCAGAGAGAACAGGGGTCTCGCTGAAGCTTTCTTT.

The rearrangement uses TRBV11-2 and TRBJ2-7, with 9 bases fitting TRBD2. The CDR3 totals 13 residues. CDR1 and CDR2 (germline): SGHAT, FQNNGV. The CDR3 loop is CAGRGGPSYEQYF. CDR3 DNA: TGTGCAGGGCGGGGGGGACCCTCCTACGAGCAGTACTTC.

The chain recombines TRBV5-4 with TRBJ2-5; D gene uncertain. In germline, CDR1 is SGHNT, CDR2 YYREEE (reference sequence). Trimming removed 3 bases from V and 3 bases from J, with 6 bases in between. CDR3 length: 12 amino acids. The CDR3 DNA reads as TGTGCCAGCAGCTCGAGAGAAGAGACCCAGTACTTC. Encoded protein: CASSSREETQYF.

This sequence joins TRBV5-1 and TRBJ2-1; 13 positions agree with TRBD2. Losses at the gene ends were 4 bases for V and 4 bases for J; bases not matched to a gene: 5. The CDR3 is 16 residues long. Germline V gene lookup returns CDR1 SGHRS and CDR2 YFSETQ. CDR3 nucleotides: TGCGCCAGCAGCCAATTGGGACTAGCGGGGTACAATGAGCAGTTCTTC. Encoded protein: CASSQLGLAGYNEQFF.

V is TRBV7-6 and J is TRBJ2-4; no clear D. This CDR3 is built from 15 residues. V gave up 5 bases and J gave up 9 bases, with 20 bases separating them. CDR1 and CDR2 from the germline V gene are SGHVS and FNYEAQ. DNA for the CDR3: TGTGCCAGCAGCCCCGGGCTCGCCGGGTTAGGCATTCAGTACTTC. It yields the protein CASSPGLAGLGIQYF. Variable domain in full (rest from reference TRBV7-6 and TRBJ2-4): GAGVSQSPRYKVTKRGQDVALRCDPISGHVSLYWYRQALGQGPEFLTYFNYEAQQDKSGLPNDRFSAERPEGSISTLTIQRTEQRDSAMYRCASSPGLAGLGIQYFGAGTRLSVL.

This chain joins TRBV5-1 and TRBJ1-2; 8 bases align to TRBD1. V gave up 5 bases and J gave up 6 bases; unmatched junction bases: 9. This CDR3 is 14 amino acids long. The germline gives CDR1 SGHRS, CDR2 YFSETQ. This chain's CDR3 is CASRSRGRGDGYTF. The CDR3 nucleotides read TGCGCCAGCAGATCCAGGGGGCGCGGTGATGGCTACACCTTC.

A single count supports this clone. V usage is TRBV5-1 and J usage is TRBJ2-7; weak D call: TRBD1 (5 bases). The CDR3 covers 15 residues. Germline V gene lookup returns CDR1 SGHRS and CDR2 YFSETQ. Trimming shortened V by 1 base and J by 5 bases, and 16 bases separated the two germline ends. CDR3 sequence (DNA): TGCGCCAGCAGCTTGTTTTTGGGGCAGGCGAACGAGCAGTACTTC. Amino acid sequence: CASSLFLGQANEQYF.

As DNA, the CDR3 is TGCGCCAGCAGCCTCTCCGGGGATACGCAGTATTTT. It specifies CASSLSGDTQYF. The chain has TRBV5-1 and TRBJ2-3; unclear D gene. From germline, CDR1 is SGHRS and CDR2 YFSETQ. V was cut by 4 bases and J by 6 bases, with 9 bases left in between. CDR3 size: 12 residues.

The chain uses TRBV28 and TRBJ1-5; tentatively, D is TRBD1 (5 bases). Between the trimmed V and J ends, which lost 4 bases and 1 base, there was a span of 23 bases. CDR1 and CDR2 (germline): MDHEN, SYDVKM. This CDR3 region has 19 residues. The CDR3 DNA reads as TGTGCCAGCAGTTCGCCCGGGACTACCCCTTATTGGAGCAATCAGCCCCAGCATTTT. It encodes CASSSPGTTPYWSNQPQHF.

The chain is built from TRBV25-1 and TRBJ2-1; tentatively, D is TRBD2 (6 bases). This CDR3 is 14 amino acids long. CDR1 and CDR2 from the germline V gene are MGHDK and SYGVNS. Trimming shortened V by 2 bases and J by 10 bases, and 15 bases separated the two germline ends. The CDR3 bases are TGTGCCAGCAGTGAACTGACTAGTCGACGGGAGCAGTTCTTC. Protein product: CASSELTSRREQFF.

This chain connects TRBV7-9 to TRBJ1-6; D is undetermined. Germline V CDR1 and CDR2: SEHNR, FQNEAQ (reference sequence). The V gene lost 0 bases and the J gene lost 8 bases, with 2 bases spanning the gap. CDR3 length: 12 residues. In DNA form, the CDR3 reads TGTGCCAGCAGCTTAGCAGATTCACCCCTCCACTTT. Protein sequence: CASSLADSPLHF.

This sequence joins TRBV5-1 and TRBJ2-3, with 9 bases that match TRBD2. V dropped 4 bases and J dropped 2; count of bases not matched to a gene: 5. There are 15 residues in the CDR3. The V gene's germline CDR1 is SGHRS and CDR2 YFSETQ. Here the CDR3 DNA reads TGCGCCAGCAGCGCCGGGACTAGCCACACAGATACGCAGTATTTT. Protein sequence: CASSAGTSHTDTQYF.

The genes are TRBV9 and TRBJ2-2; D may be TRBD2 (5 bases). The V and J ends lost 1 base and 6 bases respectively, with 16 bases between them. This CDR3 spans 16 amino acids. CDR1 and CDR2 from the germline V gene are SGDLS and YYNGEE. The CDR3 loop reads CASSVYYTRGSGELFF. CDR3 bases: TGTGCCAGCAGCGTATACTATACTCGGGGTTCCGGGGAGCTGTTTTTT.

V and J are TRBV2 and TRBJ2-7, with TRBD2 matching over 9 bases. The CDR3 runs 12 residues. V trimming: 8 bases; J trimming: 6 bases; junction bases outside the gene matches: 5. Germline CDR1 SNHLY, CDR2 FYNNEI. The CDR3 nucleotides are TGTGCCAGCGCGGGGGGGGCGGTCGAGCAGTACTTC. This sequence encodes CASAGGAVEQYF.

The J gene is TRBJ1-2, the V gene TRBV30; D is perhaps TRBD1 (5 bases). The CDR3 contains 12 residues. V lost 5 bases and J lost 8, with 15 bases in between. The germline CDR1 and CDR2 sequences are GTSNPN and SVGIG (reference sequence). In DNA form, the CDR3 reads TGTGCCTGGCGGGGGGTGGGGCCGGGCTACACCTTC. Amino acid sequence: CAWRGVGPGYTF.

The chain combines TRBV10-1 with TRBJ1-2; D gene unclear. The CDR3 loop spans 16 amino acids. V dropped 3 bases and J dropped 6 bases, with 20 bases sitting between them. The germline V gene encodes CDR1 WNHNN and CDR2 SYGVQD (reference sequence). For the CDR3, the DNA is TGCGCCAGCAGTGACAGTCGGAATAGGGAGAAAAATGGCTACACCTTC. It yields the protein CASSDSRNREKNGYTF.

The chain uses TRBV7-9 and TRBJ2-1; D tentatively fits TRBD1 or TRBD2 (5 bases each). Germline assignment: CDR1 SEHNR and CDR2 FQNEAQ (reference sequence). This CDR3 region has 14 residues. V lost 1 base and J 7 bases, leaving 11 bases between the germline ends. The CDR3 protein is CASSLELGVNEQFF. DNA of the CDR3: TGTGCCAGCAGCTTAGAGCTGGGGGTGAATGAGCAGTTCTTC.

The chain uses TRBV15 and TRBJ2-2; no clear D. Germline V lookup: CDR1 LNHNV, CDR2 YYDKDF (reference sequence). The V gene lost 0 bases and the J gene lost 0 bases, with 8 bases spanning the gap. The CDR3 contains 16 residues. The CDR3 DNA is TGTGCCACCAGCAGAGATTACAATTCGAACACCGGGGAGCTGTTTTTT. Protein sequence: CATSRDYNSNTGELFF.

This chain connects TRBV5-4 to TRBJ2-5, with TRBD1 matching over 9 bases. V was clipped by 4 bases and J by 4 bases; unmatched bases: 5. The CDR3 runs 14 residues. Germline values: CDR1 SGHNT, CDR2 YYREEE (reference sequence). CDR3 sequence reads: CASSPKGQGETQYF. The CDR3 DNA reads as TGTGCCAGCAGCCCTAAGGGACAGGGAGAGACCCAGTACTTC.

The chain couples TRBV7-9 to TRBJ2-1; D ambiguous. The CDR3 is 12 amino acids. Germline V gives CDR1 SEHNR, CDR2 FQNEAQ (reference sequence). Trimming left V 5 bases short and J 9 bases short, with 11 bases between. The CDR3: CASSRPGGEQFF. The CDR3, as DNA: TGTGCCAGCAGCCGTCCGGGCGGTGAGCAGTTCTTC.

This clone has only one observation. The J gene is TRBJ1-2, the V gene TRBV19; D ambiguous. V was cut by 8 bases and J by 5 bases, with 12 bases left in between. The germline gives CDR1 LNHDA, CDR2 SQIVND (reference sequence). The CDR3 is made up of 12 amino acids. The CDR3: CASGLGVYGYTF. The CDR3 DNA is TGTGCCAGTGGATTAGGCGTATATGGCTACACCTTC.

The chain employs TRBV7-6 and TRBJ1-3; 10 bases match TRBD1. This CDR3 is built from 16 residues. CDR1 and CDR2 (germline): SGHVS, FNYEAQ. After removal of 5 bases from V and 7 bases from J, the junction contained 11 bases not matched to a gene. CDR3 sequence reads: CASSQTHGTGDNTIYF. The CDR3 nucleotides are TGTGCCAGCAGCCAGACCCACGGGACAGGGGATAACACCATATATTTT.

This clone is a singleton in its sample. The chain combines TRBV12-5 with TRBJ1-2; a weak D match, TRBD1 (6 bases). The germline V gene has CDR1 LGHNT and CDR2 FRNRAP. The V gene lost 6 bases and the J gene lost 1 base, with 18 bases spanning the gap. This CDR3 has 16 residues. The chain's CDR3 is CASGPPGAEYNYGYTF. As DNA, the CDR3 is TGTGCTAGTGGCCCCCCGGGGGCGGAGTATAACTATGGCTACACCTTC.

The chain links TRBV7-9 to TRBJ1-1; D uncertain. The CDR3 spans 14 residues. Germline lookup yields CDR1 SEHNR and CDR2 FQNEAQ (reference sequence). Between the trimmed V and J ends, which lost 5 bases and 1 base, there was a span of 11 bases. The CDR3 DNA follows: TGTGCCAGCAGCCCTCAGACGGAGAACACTGAAGCTTTCTTT. This translates into CASSPQTENTEAFF.

This chain links TRBV4-1 with TRBJ2-4, with TRBD1 matching 9 bases. This CDR3 is 14 amino acids long. The germline gives CDR1 MGHRA, CDR2 YSYEKL. V trimming: 1 base; J trimming: 9 bases; junction bases outside the gene matches: 4. The CDR3 spells CASSQGTGGAIQYF. The DNA of the CDR3 is TGCGCCAGCAGCCAAGGTACAGGGGGCGCCATTCAGTACTTC.

To note about this clone: The sample carries other DNA sequences with the same CDR3. The V gene is TRBV7-2, the J gene TRBJ1-3, with D unresolved. CDR1 is SGHTA, CDR2 FQGNSA, per germline. The V end was cut by 5 bases, the J end by 7 bases, with 9 bases between. This CDR3 contains 12 residues. The CDR3 is CASSRSGNTIYF. The CDR3 nucleotides read TGTGCCAGCAGCCGCAGTGGGAACACCATATATTTT.

The gene calls are TRBV19 and TRBJ2-1, with 7 bases aligning to TRBD1. CDR3 size: 16 residues. V trimming: 7 bases; J trimming: 3 bases; junction bases outside the gene matches: 12. Germline V gene data show CDR1 as LNHDA and CDR2 as SQIVND (reference sequence). DNA for the CDR3: TGTGCCAGTACTACTCTAGGGGACAGCTTCTACAATGAGCAGTTCTTC. Its translation: CASTTLGDSFYNEQFF. Together with reference TRBV19 and TRBJ2-1, the CDR3 gives the full variable domain: DGGITQSPKYLFRKEGQNVTLSCEQNLNHDAMYWYRQDPGQGLRLIYYSQIVNDFQKGDIAEGYSVSREKKESFPLTVTSAQKNPTAFYLCASTTLGDSFYNEQFFGPGTRLTVL.

V usage is TRBV2 and J usage is TRBJ2-6; no firm D call. V lost 10 bases, J lost 0 bases, and 13 bases lay in between. CDR3 length equals 15 residues. Germline lookup yields CDR1 SNHLY and CDR2 FYNNEI. CDR3 sequence reads: CATMGSLSGANVLTF. Written as DNA, the CDR3 is TGTGCCACCATGGGGTCCCTCTCTGGGGCCAACGTCCTGACTTTC.

V is TRBV14 and J is TRBJ2-5; 8 nucleotides align to TRBD2. CDR3 length: 22 residues. V shed 0 bases and J 2 bases; nucleotides not matched to a gene: 23. The germline V gene encodes CDR1 SGHDN and CDR2 FVKESK. CDR3 coding DNA: TGTGCCAGCAGCCAAGACCCCTGGCGTAGCGGGGATCCACTGGCCCTACAAGAGACCCAGTACTTC. Amino acid sequence: CASSQDPWRSGDPLALQETQYF.

The gene calls are TRBV27 and TRBJ2-1; no firm D call. This CDR3 is 15 amino acids long. V was trimmed by 3 bases and J by 2 bases, leaving 11 bases between them. Per the germline V gene, CDR1 is MNHEY and CDR2 is SMNVEV (reference sequence). CDR3 in DNA: TGTGCCAGCAGTTTCCTTGAACGGGCCTACAATGAGCAGTTCTTC. The encoded protein is CASSFLERAYNEQFF.

V usage is TRBV7-3 and J usage is TRBJ2-2; perhaps D is TRBD1 or TRBD2 (5 bases each). This CDR3 has 15 residues. V was trimmed by 4 bases and J by 4 bases, leaving 13 bases between them. CDR1 and CDR2 from the germline V gene are SGHTA and FQGTGA. CDR3 sequence reads: CASSSSGTPTGELFF. The CDR3 DNA is TGTGCCAGCAGCTCATCCGGGACCCCCACCGGGGAGCTGTTTTTT.

V gene TRBV13 combines with J gene TRBJ1-2, with TRBD1 identical over 7 bases. Germline V gene lookup returns CDR1 PRHDT and CDR2 FYEKMQ (reference sequence). V dropped 0 bases and J dropped 3; count of bases not matched to a gene: 10. CDR3 length: 17 amino acids. The chain's CDR3 is CASSLGHPGQRDYGYTF. The CDR3 DNA reads TGTGCCAGCAGCTTAGGCCATCCGGGACAGAGGGACTATGGCTACACCTTC.